The source of this T cell receptor beta chain is a study of T cell responses to AZD1222 COVID-19 vaccine. General study results and limits: Dominant CD4 TCR responses targeted spike regions 160-218 and 743-854. Donors in the cohort were predominantly white British and more often female, and clonal diversity was possibly underestimated. In the spike-specific TCR repertoire, nearly half reportedly target unmutated variant regions. After the peak T cell response, and only then, were repertoires sampled.

Of note for this clone: Its target is not known.

V was clipped by 7 bases and J by 1 base; unmatched bases: 19. CDR3 length: 19 residues. Germline assignment: CDR1 MDHEN and CDR2 SYDVKM. Sequenced by immunoSEQ multiplex PCR; TCRdb stores in-frame clones only, minus some. The table lists approximately 64,000 clones, about 93% of them singletons. The J gene is TRBJ1-5, the V gene TRBV28; 7 bases match TRBD1. The material sequenced was peripheral blood, taken 28 days after the second dose of the MenACWY control vaccine. The TCR sequence derives from an adult who received the MenACWY meningococcal vaccine as a control. This CDR3 is CASTPGGGPGQRSNQPQHF. The CDR3 DNA reads TGTGCCAGCACCCCGGGAGGGGGTCCGGGACAGCGGAGCAATCAGCCCCAGCATTTT.